The clone carrying this T cell receptor (beta chain) was counted ten times or more. Antigen: not known. The V gene lost 2 bases and the J gene lost 3 bases, with 7 bases spanning the gap. The CDR3 covers 13 residues. The V gene's germline CDR1 is MNHEY and CDR2 SMNVEV (reference sequence). MiXCR was run by TCRdb on the reads, yielding one entry per CDR3 protein. The sample records around 89,000 distinct CDR3 sequences, about 29% being singletons. The source of the sample is a study of T cell repertoires in cytomegalovirus infection. Study in general: CMV infection and matching HLA type were both indicated by public TCR beta signatures. Study-level results: Dominating the ex vivo response were HLA-C-restricted CMV-specific TCR beta clonotypes.

The clonotype comes from a human donor in good health (CMV status not recorded). Some clones in this sample may be carry-over from other donors' samples. The chain has TRBV27 and TRBJ2-5; the D is unclear. Sequenced here: CD8+ T cells from cultured PBMCs, sampled from culture after CMV antigen stimulation. This CDR3 reads CASSLTGEETQYF. CDR3 bases: TGTGCCAGCAGTTTAACTGGGGAAGAGACCCAGTACTTC.